This T cell receptor (beta chain) was observed in a study of T-cell reconstitution after alpha-beta-depleted transplantation in children. A remark on this clonotype: What it binds is unknown.

The study, taken as a whole, reports: Surviving thymic progenitors and recipient T cells were the source of high TCRbeta diversity at day 60 in some patients. Among T cells one year after transplant, newly produced cells accounted for most counts and diversity.

As it was prepared, the TCRbeta library received unique molecular identifiers. TCRdb ran MiXCR on the PCR reads and lists one entry per CDR3 protein. The sample yields about 830,000 distinct CDR3 sequences, roughly 15% seen once. The TCR comes from a male patient under 18 who had a stem cell transplant for acute lymphoblastic leukemia, so the T cells may come from the graft donor. The sample was PBMCs, mostly from graft donor cells, taken 360 days after TCRalphabeta/CD19-depleted stem cell transplant.

For the CDR3, the DNA is TGCAGCGTTGCCCGGACAGGGCCGAATCAGCCCCAGCATTTT. It yields the protein CSVARTGPNQPQHF. The gene calls are TRBV29-1 and TRBJ1-5, with 8 bases lining up with TRBD1. The V gene end was trimmed by 4 bases and the J gene end by 4 bases; junction bases not matched to a gene: 6. This CDR3 spans 14 amino acids. Germline CDR1 is SQVTM and CDR2 is ANQGSEA.